This T cell receptor beta chain is from a study of cytomegalovirus exposure and HLA in healthy donors. PCR used 60 Vbeta primers and 13 Jbeta primers. Assay used: immunoSEQ multiplex PCR; TCRdb lists only in-frame clones, some missing. This sample carries 100,000 to 150,000 clones, over 70% of them seen once, and the ten largest clones take under 4.5%. The germline gives CDR1 LNHDA, CDR2 SQIVND (reference sequence). The V segment lost 6 bases and the J segment 3 bases; nucleotides outside the gene matches: 7. CDR3 length: 15 residues. The receptor's source is a man younger than 35 in good health and CMV-seropositive. Sequenced material: PBMCs. V and J are TRBV19 and TRBJ1-5; TRBD1 agrees at 8 bases. For the CDR3, the DNA is TGTGCCAGTAGGACACAGGGGGGACACAATCAGCCCCAGCATTTT. Its protein is CASRTQGGHNQPQHF.